These 28 T cell receptor beta chains share one sample of origin, sequenced in a study of shared clonotypes between healthy human individuals. Assay: immunoSEQ multiplex PCR; the TCRdb copy retains only in-frame clones and omits some. The sample contains roughly 1,600,000 clones, 98% to 99% of which appear only once. The sequenced material came from naive CD4+ T cells sorted from blood. The subset denotes: CD45RA+ positively selected. The receptors derive from a man younger than 45 in good health.

The rearrangement uses TRBV28 and TRBJ2-7; D is undetermined. V was cut by 11 bases and J by 5 bases, with 16 bases left in between. This CDR3 is 12 amino acids long. The germline V gene encodes CDR1 MDHEN and CDR2 SYDVKM. CDR3 protein: CAAAESRDEQYF. CDR3 DNA: TGTGCCGCGGCTGAATCTAGAGACGAGCAGTACTTC.

V is TRBV6-1 and J is TRBJ2-3; the D is unclear. V was clipped by 8 bases and J by 2 bases, with 17 bases between them. Germline V gene lookup returns CDR1 MNHNS and CDR2 SASEGT. The CDR3 extends over 15 amino acids. In DNA, the CDR3 is TGTGCCAGCTTGGGCAGGCAGCCCTACACAGATACGCAGTATTTT. Residues: CASLGRQPYTDTQYF.

This chain connects TRBV9 to TRBJ2-7, with TRBD1 matching 10 bases. The CDR3 has 15 residues. With V trimmed by 1 base and J by 4 bases, 5 bases remained unmatched. Germline CDR1 and CDR2: SGDLS and YYNGEE. CDR3 bases: TGTGCCAGCAGCGTATTCGGGACAGGGGAATACGAGCAGTACTTC. This gives the protein CASSVFGTGEYEQYF.

The chain links TRBV4-1 to TRBJ1-3; no definite D call. Trimming removed 1 base at V and 0 bases at J, with 13 bases between. The CDR3 length is 17 residues. Per germline, CDR1 MGHRA and CDR2 YSYEKL. This CDR3 reads CASSQGIALSSGNTIYF. The DNA of the CDR3 is TGCGCCAGCAGCCAAGGGATAGCTCTATCCTCTGGAAACACCATATATTTT.

This rearrangement joins TRBV5-1 to TRBJ1-5; D is possibly TRBD1 (5 bases). The germline V and J ends were trimmed by 5 bases and 5 bases, with 11 bases remaining between them. This CDR3 spans 13 amino acids. CDR1 and CDR2 (germline): SGHRS, YFSETQ. The CDR3 loop reads CASSGDRDQPQHF. The CDR3 bases are TGCGCCAGCAGTGGGGACCGGGATCAGCCCCAGCATTTT.

This chain connects TRBV5-1 to TRBJ2-6; D tentatively fits TRBD1 or TRBD2 (5 bases each). From germline, CDR1 is SGHRS and CDR2 YFSETQ. Trimming cost V 0 bases and J 2 bases, with 12 bases left between them. This CDR3 comprises 17 residues. The CDR3 DNA reads as TGCGCCAGCAGCTTGGCCGTGGGACCGGCTGGGGCCAACGTCCTGACTTTC. Translated: CASSLAVGPAGANVLTF.

The chain links TRBV7-9 to TRBJ2-2; possibly TRBD2 for D (5 bases). The germline CDR1 and CDR2 sequences are SEHNR and FQNEAQ (reference sequence). The V gene lost 5 bases and the J gene lost 2 bases, with 9 bases spanning the gap. This CDR3 is 14 amino acids long. CDR3 amino acids: CASSGRLNTGELFF. For the CDR3, the DNA is TGTGCCAGCAGCGGGAGACTAAACACCGGGGAGCTGTTTTTT. The full variable domain, completed using reference TRBV7-9 and TRBJ2-2, is DTGVSQNPRHKITKRGQNVTFRCDPISEHNRLYWYRQTLGQGPEFLTYFQNEAQLEKSRLLSDRFSAERPKGSFSTLEIQRTEQGDSAMYLCASSGRLNTGELFFGEGSRLTVL.

This clone was seen once. Different DNA sequences within this sample yield the same CDR3. The chain combines TRBV5-4 with TRBJ1-1, with TRBD1 identical over 7 bases. This CDR3 is built from 15 residues. After removal of 0 bases from V and 0 bases from J, the junction contained 2 bases not matched to a gene. Per the germline V gene, CDR1 is SGHNT and CDR2 is YYREEE (reference sequence). Here the CDR3 reads CASSLGGTVNTEAFF. The CDR3 DNA reads TGTGCCAGCAGCTTGGGAGGGACAGTGAACACTGAAGCTTTCTTT.

The chain couples TRBV11-2 to TRBJ2-3, with unresolved D. In germline, CDR1 is SGHAT, CDR2 FQNNGV. This CDR3 has 13 residues. V lost 1 base to trimming and J lost 4 bases, with 6 bases between them. The CDR3 DNA reads TGTGCCAGCAGCTTAGCTAGACCAGATACGCAGTATTTT. Translating gives CASSLARPDTQYF.

This sequence joins TRBV27 and TRBJ2-5; TRBD2 matches at 7 bases. The CDR3 has 16 amino acids. The germline CDR1 and CDR2 sequences are MNHEY and SMNVEV (reference sequence). The V and J ends lost 6 bases and 5 bases, in that order; junction bases with no gene match: 15. The chain's CDR3 is CASSQALRLAWETQYF. As DNA, the CDR3 is TGTGCCAGCAGCCAAGCCTTGAGACTAGCATGGGAGACCCAGTACTTC.

The V and J genes are TRBV4-1 and TRBJ2-3; the match to TRBD2 covers 10 bases. This CDR3 region has 16 residues. Germline V gene data show CDR1 as MGHRA and CDR2 as YSYEKL. V shed 2 bases and J 4 bases; nucleotides not matched to a gene: 6. Here the CDR3 DNA reads TGCGCCAGCAGCCAACCGCTAGCGGGAGCAGCAGATACGCAGTATTTT. Amino acid sequence: CASSQPLAGAADTQYF.

CDR3 region: CASSLVLAGRANIQYF. Here the CDR3 DNA reads TGCGCCAGCAGCTTGGTACTAGCGGGAAGAGCGAACATTCAGTACTTC. The chain uses TRBV5-1 and TRBJ2-4; 10 positions match TRBD2. This CDR3 is 16 amino acids long. Trimming removed 0 bases from V and 7 bases from J; junction bases left unmatched: 7. CDR1 is SGHRS and CDR2 is YFSETQ in the germline V gene.

The chain couples TRBV18 to TRBJ2-7, with TRBD2 matching over 12 bases. This CDR3 is built from 15 residues. J lost 9 bases, V lost 4 bases, and 10 bases had no gene match. Germline V CDR1 and CDR2: KGHSH, LQKENI. CDR3 sequence reads: CASSRTSGRHPAQYF. The CDR3, as DNA: TGTGCCAGCTCACGAACTAGCGGGAGGCACCCGGCGCAGTACTTC.

With respect to this clone: The same CDR3 is also encoded by other DNA sequences in this sample. This rearrangement joins TRBV5-1 to TRBJ2-2, with D unclear. The CDR3 has 14 amino acids. The ends were cut back, 4 bases at V and 0 bases at J, with 7 bases in the middle. Germline CDR1 is SGHRS and CDR2 is YFSETQ. Here the CDR3 DNA reads TGCGCCAGCAGCCTCACACCGAACACCGGGGAGCTGTTTTTT. The encoded protein is CASSLTPNTGELFF.

J is TRBJ1-1 and V is TRBV19, with D perhaps matching TRBD1 (5 bases). V was trimmed by 5 bases and J by 5 bases, leaving 12 bases between them. The CDR3 length is 13 residues. Germline V gives CDR1 LNHDA, CDR2 SQIVND (reference sequence). The DNA of the CDR3 is TGTGCCAGTAGTCGCGGCAGGGCAACTGAAGCTTTCTTT. It translates to CASSRGRATEAFF.

The rearrangement links TRBV10-3 to TRBJ2-7; D might be TRBD2 (6 bases). The germline gives CDR1 ENHRY, CDR2 SYGVKD. Trimming took 6 bases from V and 4 from J, leaving 13 bases between them. The CDR3 consists of 13 residues. In DNA, the CDR3 is TGTGCCATCAGCCCGTCCGGGAGTTACGAGCAGTACTTC. This encodes CAISPSGSYEQYF.

V gene TRBV9 combines with J gene TRBJ2-3; D is unclear. V was pared by 0 bases and J by 0 bases, with 8 bases between. Germline loops: CDR1 SGDLS, CDR2 YYNGEE. The CDR3 length is 15 residues. In nucleotides, the CDR3 is TGTGCCAGCAGCGTAGAGTCAGCGAGCACAGATACGCAGTATTTT. It codes for CASSVESASTDTQYF.

The count of this clone is one. V usage is TRBV7-2 and J usage is TRBJ2-7; TRBD2 is a possible D gene (5 bases). The CDR3 contains 15 residues. The germline V and J ends were trimmed by 5 bases and 1 base, with 15 bases remaining between them. Germline V gene lookup returns CDR1 SGHTA and CDR2 FQGNSA. Here the CDR3 reads CASSVSVGGSYEQYF. DNA for the CDR3: TGTGCCAGCAGCGTTAGCGTGGGCGGTTCCTACGAGCAGTACTTC.

The J gene is TRBJ2-3, the V gene TRBV6-4; D remains unclear. CDR1 and CDR2 from the germline V gene are MRHNA and SNTAGT. This CDR3 comprises 15 residues. The V end lost 4 bases, the J end lost 1 base, and 12 bases lay between the germline ends. Written as DNA, the CDR3 is TGTGCCAGCAGTGTATTCATGTCTGGCACAGATACGCAGTATTTT. Amino acid sequence: CASSVFMSGTDTQYF.

The rearrangement uses TRBV27 and TRBJ1-5; D not resolved. Germline assignment: CDR1 MNHEY and CDR2 SMNVEV (reference sequence). Trimming pared 2 bases from V and 2 bases from J, leaving 13 bases between. The CDR3 runs 16 residues. This CDR3 is CASSLMAAPGNQPQHF. The DNA for the CDR3 is TGTGCCAGCAGTTTAATGGCTGCTCCGGGCAATCAGCCCCAGCATTTT.

The chain combines TRBV14 with TRBJ2-7; 7 positions agree with TRBD2. Germline V gene sequence: CDR1 SGHDN, CDR2 FVKESK. The J segment lost 2 bases and the V segment lost 4 bases, leaving 8 bases of the junction unmatched. The CDR3 covers 15 residues. The CDR3 coding sequence is TGTGCCAGCAGCCCTCTCCTCGGGGGGACCTACGAGCAGTACTTC. Its protein is CASSPLLGGTYEQYF.

This chain connects TRBV6-1 to TRBJ2-7; no definite D call. This CDR3 spans 12 amino acids. The germline V gene has CDR1 MNHNS and CDR2 SASEGT. The V and J ends lost 1 base and 5 bases respectively, with 6 bases between them. This CDR3 reads CASSEGVNEQYF. The CDR3 region has the DNA TGTGCCAGCAGTGAAGGGGTGAACGAGCAGTACTTC.

The chain links TRBV9 to TRBJ2-7, with TRBD1 matching 8 bases. The CDR3 is 16 residues long. CDR1 and CDR2 from the germline V gene are SGDLS and YYNGEE. V was clipped by 4 bases and J by 5 bases; unmatched bases: 14. The CDR3 loop reads CASSPRGDRGSHEQYF. CDR3 DNA sequence: TGTGCCAGCAGCCCTCGGGGCGACAGGGGTTCCCACGAGCAGTACTTC. Drawing the rest from reference TRBV9 and TRBJ2-7, the complete variable domain is DSGVTQTPKHLITATGQRVTLRCSPRSGDLSVYWYQQSLDQGLQFLIQYYNGEERAKGNILERFSAQQFPDLHSELNLSSLELGDSALYFCASSPRGDRGSHEQYFGPGTRLTVT.

The rearrangement joins TRBV9 to TRBJ1-2, with D unresolved. CDR3 length equals 16 residues. The germline V gene encodes CDR1 SGDLS and CDR2 YYNGEE. V lost 4 bases and J 0 bases, leaving 16 bases between the germline ends. The CDR3 region is CASSPHPPGTNYGYTF. The CDR3 DNA is TGTGCCAGCAGCCCCCACCCCCCGGGGACTAACTATGGCTACACCTTC.

V usage is TRBV10-2 and J usage is TRBJ1-1; tentatively, D is TRBD1 (5 bases). CDR3 length: 15 residues. Trimming removed 6 bases from V and 0 bases from J, with 14 bases in between. Germline CDR1 and CDR2: WSHSY and SAAADI. CDR3 residues: CASSGQGRMNTEAFF. CDR3 in DNA: TGCGCCAGCAGCGGTCAGGGACGGATGAACACTGAAGCTTTCTTT.

V and J are TRBV5-1 and TRBJ2-5; 7 bases are shared with TRBD2. Germline values: CDR1 SGHRS, CDR2 YFSETQ. Germline trimming cut 4 bases from V and 0 bases from J; bases unmatched to any gene: 3. This CDR3 has 14 amino acids. Here the CDR3 DNA reads TGCGCCAGCAGCCTACTAGCGAACCAAGAGACCCAGTACTTC. It yields the protein CASSLLANQETQYF.

This chain uses TRBV5-1 with TRBJ2-3, with a weak D call TRBD1 (5 bases). The CDR3 is 15 residues long. V gave up 0 bases and J gave up 6 bases, with 14 bases separating them. CDR1 is SGHRS and CDR2 is YFSETQ in the germline V gene. The CDR3 reads CASSLARRGRDTQYF. The CDR3 DNA is TGCGCCAGCAGCTTGGCCCGTAGGGGAAGGGATACGCAGTATTTT.

V is TRBV5-1 and J is TRBJ2-5; possible D gene TRBD2, 5 bases. Germline loops: CDR1 SGHRS, CDR2 YFSETQ. V lost 0 bases to trimming and J lost 5 bases, with 14 bases between them. The CDR3 sequence is 15 residues long. The CDR3 coding sequence is TGCGCCAGCAGCTTGGATCTCAGGACTGGGGAGACCCAGTACTTC. It codes for CASSLDLRTGETQYF.